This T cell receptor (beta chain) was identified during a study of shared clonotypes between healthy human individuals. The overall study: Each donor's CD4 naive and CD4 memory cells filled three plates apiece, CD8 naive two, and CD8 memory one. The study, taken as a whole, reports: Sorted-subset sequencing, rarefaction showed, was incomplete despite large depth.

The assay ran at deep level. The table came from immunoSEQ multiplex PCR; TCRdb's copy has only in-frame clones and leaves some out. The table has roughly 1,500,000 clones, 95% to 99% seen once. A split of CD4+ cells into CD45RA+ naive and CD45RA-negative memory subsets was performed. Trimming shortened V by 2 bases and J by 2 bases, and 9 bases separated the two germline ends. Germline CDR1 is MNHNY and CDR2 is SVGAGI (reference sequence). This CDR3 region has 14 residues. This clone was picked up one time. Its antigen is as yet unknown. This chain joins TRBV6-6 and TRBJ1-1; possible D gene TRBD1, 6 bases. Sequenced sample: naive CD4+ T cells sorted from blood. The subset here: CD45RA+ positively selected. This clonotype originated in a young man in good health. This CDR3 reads CASSYGGANTEAFF. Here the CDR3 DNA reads TGTGCCAGCAGTTACGGGGGCGCAAACACTGAAGCTTTCTTT.